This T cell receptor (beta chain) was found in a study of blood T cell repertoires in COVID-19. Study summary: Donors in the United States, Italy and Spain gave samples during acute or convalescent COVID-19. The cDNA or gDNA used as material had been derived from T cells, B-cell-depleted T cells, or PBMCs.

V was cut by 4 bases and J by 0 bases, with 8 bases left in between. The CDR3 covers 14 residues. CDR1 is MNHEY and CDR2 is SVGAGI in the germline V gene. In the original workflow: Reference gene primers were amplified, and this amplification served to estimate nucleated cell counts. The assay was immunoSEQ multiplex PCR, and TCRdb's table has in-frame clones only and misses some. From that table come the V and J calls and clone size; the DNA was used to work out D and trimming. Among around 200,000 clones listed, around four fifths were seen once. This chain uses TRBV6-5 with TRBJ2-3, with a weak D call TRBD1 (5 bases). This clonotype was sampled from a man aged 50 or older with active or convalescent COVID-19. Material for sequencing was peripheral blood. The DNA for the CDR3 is TGTGCCAGCAGTTCGCAGGGTAGCACAGATACGCAGTATTTT. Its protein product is CASSSQGSTDTQYF.